The source of this TCR beta chain is a study of blood T cell repertoires in COVID-19. Study summary: Sources were T cells, B-cell-depleted T cells, or PBMCs; the material itself was cDNA or gDNA.

Only in-frame clones appear in the TCRdb table, and some are missing; sequencing was by immunoSEQ multiplex PCR. Counted here are approximately 91,000 clones, around four fifths occurring once; the ten biggest clones make up around 10%. Sequenced: peripheral blood. This sequence was found in a woman older than 75 with acute or convalescent COVID-19.

CDR3 region: CASSQETPRGSYNEQFF. The CDR3 DNA follows: TGTGCCAGCAGCCAAGAAACGCCTCGGGGGTCCTACAATGAGCAGTTCTTC. The genes are TRBV4-2 and TRBJ2-1, with TRBD2 as a possible D gene (6 bases). The CDR3 is 17 amino acids. V lost 0 bases and J lost 1, with 13 bases in between. Germline CDR1 LGHNA, CDR2 YNFKEQ.